Below, 8 T cell receptor beta chains from the same sample are listed, as sequenced in a study of blood T cell repertoires in COVID-19. Clones were read by immunoSEQ multiplex PCR, and TCRdb kept only the in-frame ones, dropping some. The data hold roughly 120,000 clones, with approximately 81% observed a single time. The material sequenced was peripheral blood. These TCRs come from a man aged 35 to 55 with acute or convalescent COVID-19.

This clone was found once. V gene TRBV7-8 combines with J gene TRBJ1-3, with D unresolved. CDR3 length: 15 amino acids. In germline, CDR1 is SGHVS, CDR2 FQNEAQ. The V and J ends lost 1 base and 0 bases respectively, with 7 bases between them. CDR3 protein: CASSLGAVSGNTIYF. CDR3 in DNA: TGTGCCAGCAGCTTAGGCGCGGTCTCTGGAAACACCATATATTTT.

V usage is TRBV4-2 and J usage is TRBJ2-2; tentatively, D is TRBD1 (5 bases). CDR1 LGHNA and CDR2 YNFKEQ come from the germline V gene. The length of the CDR3 is 16 residues. Between the trimmed V and J ends, which lost 4 bases and 5 bases, there was a span of 17 bases. The CDR3 bases are TGTGCCAGCAGCCCTCGACAACCCGCAGGGACCGGGGAGCTGTTTTTT. Protein: CASSPRQPAGTGELFF.

This chain joins TRBV6-6 and TRBJ1-6; 10 bases are a match to TRBD1. CDR3 length: 15 residues. V trimming: 5 bases; J trimming: 7 bases; junction bases outside the gene matches: 5. Germline V gene data show CDR1 as MNHNY and CDR2 as SVGAGI (reference sequence). The CDR3 DNA is TGTGCCAGCAGTCCCCCGGGACAGGGGAATTCACCCCTCCACTTT. Translating it yields CASSPPGQGNSPLHF.

DNA for the CDR3: TGTGCCAGCAGCCGGCGGGACCGAACCTACGAGCAGTACTTC. This gives the protein CASSRRDRTYEQYF. V and J are TRBV21-1 and TRBJ2-7; the table's D call, TRBD2, was not checked against the DNA. TRBV21-1 is listed as a pseudogene. The CDR3 contains 14 residues.

This sequence joins TRBV6-2 or TRBV6-3 and TRBJ1-1; 8 bases agree with TRBD1. J lost 1 base, V lost 2 bases, and 12 bases had no gene match. The germline V gene encodes CDR1 MNHEY and CDR2 SVGEGT. This CDR3 has 18 amino acids. CDR3 in amino acids: CASSYQGTGAHGNTEAFF. The CDR3 bases are TGTGCCAGCAGTTACCAGGGGACAGGCGCCCATGGGAACACTGAAGCTTTCTTT.

The chain joins TRBV6-5 to TRBJ2-7, with a possible D match to TRBD1 (5 bases). V lost 2 bases, J lost 2 bases, and 7 bases lay in between. The CDR3 has 13 amino acids. Germline CDR1 and CDR2: MNHEY and SVGAGI. The CDR3 DNA is TGTGCCAGCAGTTACGGGGCAACCTACGAGCAGTACTTC. Its translation is CASSYGATYEQYF.

The count of this clone is one. The chain joins TRBV29-1 to TRBJ2-7, with D perhaps TRBD2 (7 bases). CDR1 and CDR2 (germline): SQVTM, ANQGSEA. The ends were cut back, 4 bases at V and 1 base at J, with 14 bases in the middle. CDR3 length: 14 residues. The DNA of the CDR3 is TGCAGCGTTGTTAAGGGGGGGCATTCCTACGAGCAGTACTTC. Translated: CSVVKGGHSYEQYF.

CDR3 amino acids: CSATQSETQYF. In DNA, the CDR3 is TGCAGTGCCACCCAGTCGGAGACCCAGTACTTC. The genes are TRBV20-1 and TRBJ2-5; unclear D gene. The germline V and J ends were trimmed by 6 bases and 5 bases, with 10 bases remaining between them. The length of the CDR3 is 11 residues. Looked up from germline, CDR1 is DFQATT and CDR2 is SNEGSKA (reference sequence).